The rows below give T cell receptor beta chains drawn from one sample of a study of shared clonotypes between healthy human individuals. Profiling relied on immunoSEQ multiplex PCR, and the TCRdb table lists in-frame clones only, not all of them. The sample includes about 2.3 million clones, about 90% seen only once; the top ten take roughly 0.34%. Sequencing was done on a sample of naive CD4+ T cells from PBMCs. The source is a man aged 18-30 years in good health. Some clones in this sample may be carry-over from other donors' samples. CDR3s include the opening cysteine and the closing phenylalanine or tryptophan. The order of the fields is J gene, D gene, V gene, clone size, CDR3 DNA, CDR3 protein. D genes are given only for firm matches. A clone size is listed for some rows: how often the clone was seen (once, few, many), or a class if it is expanded.

>TRBJ1-3|NA|TRBV2|once
TGTGCCAGCAGTGAGGAAGGAGTTGGAAACACCATATATTTT
CASSEEGVGNTIYF
>TRBJ2-6|NA|TRBV28|NA
TGTGCCAGCAGACCGTCGGGGACCCTGGGGGCCAACGTCCTGACTTTC
CASRPSGTLGANVLTF
>TRBJ1-2|NA|TRBV28|NA
TGTGCCACTCGAGGACTCAACGGCTACACCTTC
CATRGLNGYTF
>TRBJ2-1|NA|TRBV7-3|NA
TGTGCCAGCAGCCCTGCGAGGGCAGCTACAAATGAGCAGTTCTTC
CASSPARAATNEQFF
>TRBJ1-2|NA|TRBV7-8|once
TGTGCCAGCAGCTTAGCTGTAGAGTGGGGCGGCTACACCTTC
CASSLAVEWGGYTF
>TRBJ2-7|TRBD2|TRBV6-6|NA
TGTGCCAGCGCGCGGGACCCGGGACTAGCGGGATACGAGCAGTACTTC
CASARDPGLAGYEQYF
>TRBJ2-3|TRBD2|TRBV2|once
TGTGCCAGCAGTGAAATAAGAGGTCAGGGACTAGCAACAGATACGCAGTATTTT
CASSEIRGQGLATDTQYF
>TRBJ2-2|TRBD2|TRBV6-1|NA
TGTGCCAGCAGTGGGGGCGGGAGGGACACCGGGGAGCTGTTTTTT
CASSGGGRDTGELFF
>TRBJ2-4|NA|TRBV6-1|NA
TGTGCCAGCAGAGGGGGCGGGGGAAACATTCAGTACTTC
CASRGGGGNIQYF
>TRBJ2-3|NA|TRBV5-1|NA
TGCGCCAGCAGCTTGTTAGGCGGTCTCGGAGATACGCAGTATTTT
CASSLLGGLGDTQYF
>TRBJ1-2|NA|TRBV28|NA
TGTGCCAGCAGTTCGGAAGGGTATGGCTACACCTTC
CASSSEGYGYTF
>TRBJ1-3|TRBD1|TRBV28|NA
TGTGCCAGCAGTTTATGGGGACAGGGAAGAGTTTTAGGGCAGAACACCATATATTTT
CASSLWGQGRVLGQNTIYF
>TRBJ1-5|NA|TRBV10-3|NA
TGTGCCATCAGTGCCCGGGCCAATCAGCCCCAGCATTTT
CAISARANQPQHF
>TRBJ1-2|NA|TRBV18|NA
TGTGCCAGCTCTCCTGGACGGTCGGAGGGCTATGGCTACACCTTC
CASSPGRSEGYGYTF
>TRBJ1-3|TRBD1|TRBV28|NA
TGTGCCAGCAGCTACCAGGGGGGGAGCTCTGGAAACACCATATATTTT
CASSYQGGSSGNTIYF
>TRBJ1-1|TRBD1|TRBV27|NA
TGTGCCAGCAGTTTACAGGGGGGGGTCACTGAAGCTTTCTTT
CASSLQGGVTEAFF
>TRBJ2-1|TRBD2|TRBV9|once
TGTGCCAGCAGCGCTGCGACTAGCGGAGAGCAGTTCTTC
CASSAATSGEQFF
>TRBJ2-1|TRBD2|TRBV5-1|NA
TGCGCCAGCAGCTCCTATCCCCCGGGACTAGCCCACAATGAGCAGTTCTTC
CASSSYPPGLAHNEQFF
>TRBJ1-1|TRBD1|TRBV15|NA
TGTGCCACCAGCACTAGACAGGGCCGGACTGAAGCTTTCTTT
CATSTRQGRTEAFF
>TRBJ1-4|NA|TRBV6-1|few
TGTGCCAGCAGTAATCTTCCGGGACCCTCCTCGTTT
CASSNLPGPSSF
>TRBJ2-1|TRBD2|TRBV7-6|NA
TGTGCCAGCAGCTTAACTACTAGCGGAGCTTACAATGAGCAGTTCTTC
CASSLTTSGAYNEQFF
>TRBJ1-2|NA|TRBV30|NA
TGTGCCTGGAGTAGGCAGGGCGATGGCTACACCTTC
CAWSRQGDGYTF
>TRBJ2-1|TRBD2|TRBV28|NA
TGTGCCAGCAGTACATCGGGACTAGCGGATGTCTCCTACAATGAGCAGTTCTTC
CASSTSGLADVSYNEQFF
>TRBJ1-1|NA|TRBV4-2|NA
TGTGCCAGCAGCCAAGTCCGGGACTCGTCGCGGGCTTTCTTT
CASSQVRDSSRAFF
>TRBJ2-5|NA|TRBV11-2|once
TGTGCCAGCAGACTCGGACAGCCCCTAGAGACCCAGTACTTC
CASRLGQPLETQYF
>TRBJ2-2|NA|TRBV7-2|NA
TGTGCCAGCAGCCTTGGCACCGGGGAGCTGTTTTTT
CASSLGTGELFF